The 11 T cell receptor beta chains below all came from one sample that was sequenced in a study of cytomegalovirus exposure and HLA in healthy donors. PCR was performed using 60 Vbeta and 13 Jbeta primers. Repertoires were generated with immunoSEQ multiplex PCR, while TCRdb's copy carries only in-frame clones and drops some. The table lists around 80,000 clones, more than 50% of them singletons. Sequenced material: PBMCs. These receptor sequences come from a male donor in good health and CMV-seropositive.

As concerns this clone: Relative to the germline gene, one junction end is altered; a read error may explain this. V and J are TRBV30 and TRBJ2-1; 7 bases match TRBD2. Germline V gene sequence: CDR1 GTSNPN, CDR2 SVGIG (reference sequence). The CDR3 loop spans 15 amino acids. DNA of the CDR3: TGTGCCTGGGGTGTGGGACTACTCTCCTACAATGAGCAGTTCTTC. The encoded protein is CAWGVGLLSYNEQFF.

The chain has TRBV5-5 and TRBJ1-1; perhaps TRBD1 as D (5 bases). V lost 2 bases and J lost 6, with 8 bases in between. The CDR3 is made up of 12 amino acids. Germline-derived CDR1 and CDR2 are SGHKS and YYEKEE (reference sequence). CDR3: CASSFSGPEAFF. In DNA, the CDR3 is TGTGCCAGCAGCTTCTCAGGGCCTGAAGCTTTCTTT.

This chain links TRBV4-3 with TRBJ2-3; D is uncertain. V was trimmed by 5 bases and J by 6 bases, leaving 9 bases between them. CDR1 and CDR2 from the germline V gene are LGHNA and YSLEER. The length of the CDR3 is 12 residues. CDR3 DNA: TGCGCCAGCAGCTACTCCGCGGATACGCAGTATTTT. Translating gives CASSYSADTQYF.

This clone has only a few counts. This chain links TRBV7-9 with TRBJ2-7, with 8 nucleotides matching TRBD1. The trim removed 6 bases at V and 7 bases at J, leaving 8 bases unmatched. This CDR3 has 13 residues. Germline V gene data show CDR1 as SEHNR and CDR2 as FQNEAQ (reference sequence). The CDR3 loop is CASRWEQGGEQYF. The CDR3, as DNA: TGTGCCAGCAGGTGGGAACAGGGGGGTGAGCAGTACTTC.

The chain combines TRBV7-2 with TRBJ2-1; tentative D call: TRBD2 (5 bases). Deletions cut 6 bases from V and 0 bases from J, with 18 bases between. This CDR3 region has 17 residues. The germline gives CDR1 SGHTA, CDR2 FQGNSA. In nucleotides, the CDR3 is TGTGCCAGCAGTTTCCGGGCCTTAGCGAGCTCCTACAATGAGCAGTTCTTC. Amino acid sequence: CASSFRALASSYNEQFF. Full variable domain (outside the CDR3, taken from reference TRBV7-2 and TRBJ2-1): GAGVSQSPSNKVTEKGKDVELRCDPISGHTALYWYRQSLGQGLEFLIYFQGNSAPDKSGLPSDRFSAERTGGSVSTLTIQRTQQEDSAVYLCASSFRALASSYNEQFFGPGTRLTVL.

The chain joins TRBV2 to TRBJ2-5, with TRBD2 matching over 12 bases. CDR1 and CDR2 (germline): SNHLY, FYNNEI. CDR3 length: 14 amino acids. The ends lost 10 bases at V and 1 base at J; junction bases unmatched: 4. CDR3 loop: CATGTSGFQETQYF. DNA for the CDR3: TGTGCCACCGGGACTAGCGGGTTCCAAGAGACCCAGTACTTC.

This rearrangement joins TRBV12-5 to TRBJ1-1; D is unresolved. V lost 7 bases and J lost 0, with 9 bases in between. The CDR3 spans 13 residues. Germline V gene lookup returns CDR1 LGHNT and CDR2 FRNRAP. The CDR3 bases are TGTGCTAGTGCCGACTCGATGAACACTGAAGCTTTCTTT. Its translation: CASADSMNTEAFF. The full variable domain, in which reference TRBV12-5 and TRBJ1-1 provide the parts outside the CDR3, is DARVTQTPRHKVTEMGQEVTMRCQPILGHNTVFWYRQTMMQGLELLAYFRNRAPLDDSGMPKDRFSAEMPDATLATLKIQPSEPRDSAVYFCASADSMNTEAFFGQGTRLTVV.

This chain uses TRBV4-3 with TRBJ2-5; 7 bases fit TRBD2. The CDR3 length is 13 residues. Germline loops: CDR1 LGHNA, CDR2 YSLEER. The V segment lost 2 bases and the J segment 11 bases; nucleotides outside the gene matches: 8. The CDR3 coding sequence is TGCGCCAGCAGCCAATTGGGGGGGGGAAAGCAGTACTTC. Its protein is CASSQLGGGKQYF.

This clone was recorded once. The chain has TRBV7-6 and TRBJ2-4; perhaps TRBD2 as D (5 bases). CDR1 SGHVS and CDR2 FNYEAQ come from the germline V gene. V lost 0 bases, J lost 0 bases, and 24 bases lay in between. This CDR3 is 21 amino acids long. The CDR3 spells CASSLAAPGSRTGLAKNIQYF. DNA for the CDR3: TGTGCCAGCAGCTTAGCCGCTCCGGGGAGTCGGACGGGCCTAGCCAAAAACATTCAGTACTTC.

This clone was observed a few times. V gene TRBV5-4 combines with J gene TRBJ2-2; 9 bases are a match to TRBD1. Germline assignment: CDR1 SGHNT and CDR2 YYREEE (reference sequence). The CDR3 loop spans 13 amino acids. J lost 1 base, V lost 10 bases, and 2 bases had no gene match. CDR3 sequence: CAGGQGNTGELFF. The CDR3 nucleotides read TGTGCCGGGGGACAGGGGAACACCGGGGAGCTGTTTTTT. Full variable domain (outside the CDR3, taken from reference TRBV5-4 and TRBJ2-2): ETGVTQSPTHLIKTRGQQVTLRCSSQSGHNTVSWYQQALGQGPQFIFQYYREEENGRGNFPPRFSGLQFPNYSSELNVNALELDDSALYLCAGGQGNTGELFFGEGSRLTVL.

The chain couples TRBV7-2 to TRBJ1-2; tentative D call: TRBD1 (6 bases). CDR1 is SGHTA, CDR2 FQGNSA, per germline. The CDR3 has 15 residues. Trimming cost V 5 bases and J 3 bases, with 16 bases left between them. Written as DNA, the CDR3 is TGTGCCAGCAGCAACGGCCCACAGGGATACTATGGCTACACCTTC. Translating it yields CASSNGPQGYYGYTF.